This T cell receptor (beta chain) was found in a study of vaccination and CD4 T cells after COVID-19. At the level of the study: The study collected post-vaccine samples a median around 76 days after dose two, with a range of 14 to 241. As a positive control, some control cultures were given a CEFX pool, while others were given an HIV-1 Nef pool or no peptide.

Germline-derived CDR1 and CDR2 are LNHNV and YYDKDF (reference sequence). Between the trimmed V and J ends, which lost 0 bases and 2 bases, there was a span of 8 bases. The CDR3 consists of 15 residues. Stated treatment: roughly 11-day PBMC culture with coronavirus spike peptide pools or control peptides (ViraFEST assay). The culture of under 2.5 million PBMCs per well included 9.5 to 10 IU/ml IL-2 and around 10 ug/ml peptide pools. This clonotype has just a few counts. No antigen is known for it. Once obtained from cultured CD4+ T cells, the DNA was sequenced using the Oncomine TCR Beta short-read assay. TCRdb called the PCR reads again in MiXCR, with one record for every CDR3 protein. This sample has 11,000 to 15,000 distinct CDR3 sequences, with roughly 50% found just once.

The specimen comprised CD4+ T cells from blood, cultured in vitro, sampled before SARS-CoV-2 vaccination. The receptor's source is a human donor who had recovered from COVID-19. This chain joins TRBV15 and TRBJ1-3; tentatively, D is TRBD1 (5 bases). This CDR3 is CATSRDLGAGNTIYF. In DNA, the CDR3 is TGTGCCACCAGCAGAGATCTAGGGGCTGGAAACACCATATATTTT.